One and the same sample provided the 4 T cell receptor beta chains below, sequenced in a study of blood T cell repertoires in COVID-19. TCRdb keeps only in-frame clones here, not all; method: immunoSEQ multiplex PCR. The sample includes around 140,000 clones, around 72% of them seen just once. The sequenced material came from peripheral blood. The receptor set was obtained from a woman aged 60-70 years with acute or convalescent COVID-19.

Here the CDR3 DNA reads TGTGCCAGCAGTGAAACGGTGATCGGGAGACAAGAGACCCAGTACTTC. Protein sequence: CASSETVIGRQETQYF. The V gene is TRBV6-1, the J gene TRBJ2-5, with D possibly being TRBD2 (6 bases). The V end lost 2 bases, the J end lost 2 bases, and 15 bases lay between the germline ends. There are 16 residues in the CDR3. The germline V gene has CDR1 MNHNS and CDR2 SASEGT.

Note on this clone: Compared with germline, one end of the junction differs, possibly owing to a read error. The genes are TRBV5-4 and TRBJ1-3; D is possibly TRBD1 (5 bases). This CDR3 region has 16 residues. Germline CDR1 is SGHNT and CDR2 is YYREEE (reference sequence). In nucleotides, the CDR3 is TGTGTCAGCAGCGCGGAGGAGGGGATTTATGGAAACACCATATATTTT. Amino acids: CVSSAEEGIYGNTIYF.

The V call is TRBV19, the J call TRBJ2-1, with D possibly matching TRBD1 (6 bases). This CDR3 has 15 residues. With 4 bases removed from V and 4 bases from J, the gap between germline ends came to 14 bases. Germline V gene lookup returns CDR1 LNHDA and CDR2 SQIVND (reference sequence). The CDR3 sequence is CASSTTGWGYNEQFF. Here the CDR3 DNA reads TGTGCCAGTAGTACCACAGGGTGGGGATACAATGAGCAGTTCTTC.

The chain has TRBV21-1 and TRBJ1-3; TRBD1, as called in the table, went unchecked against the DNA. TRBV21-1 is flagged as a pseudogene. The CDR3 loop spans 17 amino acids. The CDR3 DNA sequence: TGTGCCAGCAGCACGCCCTCAGGGACAGGGGACGGAAACACCATATATTTT. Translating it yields CASSTPSGTGDGNTIYF.